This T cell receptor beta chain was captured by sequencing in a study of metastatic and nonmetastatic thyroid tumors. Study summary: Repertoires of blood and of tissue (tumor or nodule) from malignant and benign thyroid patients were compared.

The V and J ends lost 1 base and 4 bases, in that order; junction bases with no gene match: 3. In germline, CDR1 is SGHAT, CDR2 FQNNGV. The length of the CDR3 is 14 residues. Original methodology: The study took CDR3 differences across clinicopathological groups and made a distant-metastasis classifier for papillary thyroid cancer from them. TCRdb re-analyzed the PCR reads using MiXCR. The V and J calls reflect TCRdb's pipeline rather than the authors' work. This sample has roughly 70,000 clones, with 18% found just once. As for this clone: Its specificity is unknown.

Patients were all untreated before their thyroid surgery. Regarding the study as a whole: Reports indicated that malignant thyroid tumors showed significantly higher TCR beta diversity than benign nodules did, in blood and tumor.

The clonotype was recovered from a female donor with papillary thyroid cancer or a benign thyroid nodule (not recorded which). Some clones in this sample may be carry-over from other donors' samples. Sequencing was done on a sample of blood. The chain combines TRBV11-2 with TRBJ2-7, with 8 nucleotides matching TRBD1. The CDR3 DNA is TGTGCCAGCAGCTTAGGCCAGGGGGCATACGAGCAGTACTTC. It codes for CASSLGQGAYEQYF.